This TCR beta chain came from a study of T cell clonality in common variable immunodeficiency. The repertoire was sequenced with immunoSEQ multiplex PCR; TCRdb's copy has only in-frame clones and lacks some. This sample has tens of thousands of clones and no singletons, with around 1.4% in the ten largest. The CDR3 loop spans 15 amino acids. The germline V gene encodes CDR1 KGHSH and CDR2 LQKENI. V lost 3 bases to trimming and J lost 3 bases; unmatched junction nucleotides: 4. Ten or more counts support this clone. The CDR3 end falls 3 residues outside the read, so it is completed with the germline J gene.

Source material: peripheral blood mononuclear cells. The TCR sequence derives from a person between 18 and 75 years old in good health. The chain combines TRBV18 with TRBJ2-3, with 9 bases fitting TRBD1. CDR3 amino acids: CASSPGQGGTDTQYF. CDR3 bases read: TGTGCCAGCTCACCGGGACAGGGTGGGACAGATACG. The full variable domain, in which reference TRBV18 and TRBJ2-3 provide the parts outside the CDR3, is NAGVMQNPRHLVRRRGQEARLRCSPMKGHSHVYWYRQLPEEGLKFMVYLQKENIIDESGMPKERFSAEFPKEGPSILRIQQVVRGDSAAYFCASSPGQGGTDTQYFGPGTRLTVL.